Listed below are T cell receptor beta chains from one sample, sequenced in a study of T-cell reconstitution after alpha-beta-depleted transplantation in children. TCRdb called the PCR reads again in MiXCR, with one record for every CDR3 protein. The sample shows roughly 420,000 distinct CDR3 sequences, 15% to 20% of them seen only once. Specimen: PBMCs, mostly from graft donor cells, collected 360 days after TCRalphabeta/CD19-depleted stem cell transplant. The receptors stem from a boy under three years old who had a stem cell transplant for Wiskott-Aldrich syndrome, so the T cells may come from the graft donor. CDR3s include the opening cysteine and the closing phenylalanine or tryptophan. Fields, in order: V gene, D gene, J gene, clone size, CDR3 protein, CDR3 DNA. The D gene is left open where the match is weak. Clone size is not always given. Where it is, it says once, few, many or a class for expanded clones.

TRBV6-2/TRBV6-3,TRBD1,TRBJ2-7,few,CASSYWTGPYEQYF,TGTGCCAGCAGTTACTGGACAGGCCCCTACGAGCAGTACTTC
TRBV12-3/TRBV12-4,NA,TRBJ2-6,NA,CASSLGQVEYSGANVLTF,TGTGCCAGCAGTTTAGGGCAGGTGGAATACTCTGGGGCCAACGTCCTGACTTTC
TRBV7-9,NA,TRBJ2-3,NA,CASSRWRFTDTQYF,TGTGCCAGCAGCCGCTGGCGGTTCACAGATACGCAGTATTTT
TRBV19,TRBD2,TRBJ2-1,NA,CASSILAGYNEQFF,TGTGCCAGTAGTATACTAGCGGGGTACAATGAGCAGTTCTTC
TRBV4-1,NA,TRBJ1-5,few,CASSGGALNQPQHF,TGCGCCAGCAGCGGCGGGGCCCTTAATCAGCCCCAGCATTTT
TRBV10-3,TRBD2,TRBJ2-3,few,CAITGGGITDTQYF,TGTGCCATCACCGGGGGGGGAATCACAGATACGCAGTATTTT
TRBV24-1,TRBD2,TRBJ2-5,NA,CATSDGLSGIQETQYF,TGTGCCACCAGTGATGGCCTTAGCGGGATCCAAGAGACCCAGTACTTC
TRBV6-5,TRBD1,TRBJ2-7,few,CASSYRQGATEQYF,TGTGCCAGCAGTTACAGACAGGGGGCCACCGAGCAGTACTTC
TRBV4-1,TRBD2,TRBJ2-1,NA,CASSQVRSGRGSYNEQFF,TGCGCCAGCAGCCAAGTAAGGAGCGGGAGAGGTTCCTACAATGAGCAGTTCTTC
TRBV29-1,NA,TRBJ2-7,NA,CSVRVNSYEQYF,TGCAGCGTTAGGGTAAACTCCTACGAGCAGTACTTC
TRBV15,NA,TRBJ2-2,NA,CATSRDRTGELFF,TGTGCCACCAGCAGAGATAGGACCGGGGAGCTGTTTTTT
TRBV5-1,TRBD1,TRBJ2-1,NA,CASHRDRGYNEQFF,TGCGCCAGTCACCGGGACAGGGGTTACAATGAGCAGTTCTTC
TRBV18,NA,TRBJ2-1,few,CASSPGAFTAYNEQFF,TGTGCCAGCTCACCCGGGGCGTTTACAGCCTACAATGAGCAGTTCTTC
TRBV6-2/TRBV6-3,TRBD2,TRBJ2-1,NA,CASSYWGLAGATSYNEQFF,TGTGCCAGCAGTTACTGGGGACTAGCGGGAGCCACTTCCTACAATGAGCAGTTCTTC
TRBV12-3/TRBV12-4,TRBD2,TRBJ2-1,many,CASSLRTSGNEQFF,TGTGCCAGCAGTCTTCGGACTAGCGGCAATGAGCAGTTCTTC
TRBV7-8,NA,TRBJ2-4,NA,CASSLALAPSHIQYF,TGTGCCAGCAGCTTAGCCCTAGCCCCATCACACATTCAGTACTTC
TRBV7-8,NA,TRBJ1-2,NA,CASSLAPGRRNYGYTF,TGTGCCAGCAGCTTAGCGCCGGGCAGGCGCAACTATGGCTACACCTTC
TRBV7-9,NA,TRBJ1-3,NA,CASSLSGVFSGNTIYF,TGTGCCAGCAGCCTGAGCGGGGTCTTCTCTGGAAACACCATATATTTT
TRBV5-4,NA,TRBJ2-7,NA,CASSLGWRGSYEQYF,TGTGCCAGCAGCTTGGGGTGGAGGGGCTCCTACGAGCAGTACTTC
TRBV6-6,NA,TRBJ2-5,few,CASTYLLQETQYF,TGTGCCAGCACCTATCTTCTCCAAGAGACCCAGTACTTC
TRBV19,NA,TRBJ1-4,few,CASRIQGSREKLFF,TGTGCCAGTAGGATACAGGGCTCGAGAGAAAAACTGTTTTTT
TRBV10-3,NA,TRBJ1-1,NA,CAIRSSTEAFF,TGTGCCATCAGATCGAGCACTGAAGCTTTCTTT
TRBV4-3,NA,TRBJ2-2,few,CASSRGGSGQDTGELFF,TGCGCCAGCAGCCGAGGGGGATCAGGGCAGGACACCGGGGAGCTGTTTTTT
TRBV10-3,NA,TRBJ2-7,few,CAISAPHHGAYEQYF,TGTGCCATCAGTGCGCCCCACCATGGGGCCTACGAGCAGTACTTC